The 21 T cell receptor beta chains in this list originate from one sample, sequenced in a study of T-cell memory formation after mild COVID-19. MiXCR, run by TCRdb on the 5' RACE reads, gives a single entry per CDR3 protein. The sample shows fewer than 150,000 distinct CDR3 sequences, 14% to 15% of them seen only once. Sequencing was carried out using PBMCs or a T cell subset sorted from them (not recorded which). The receptors stem from an adult woman who had mild COVID-19 (a few samples of this study predate the infection). Cell type and time point are not known.

This clonotype was seen more than once but under ten times. CDR3 DNA: TGTGCCAGCAGCCCCCGAGACGGGGGGAGCACAGATACGCAGTATTTT. Amino acid sequence: CASSPRDGGSTDTQYF. This sequence joins TRBV7-8 and TRBJ2-3; TRBD2 matches 7 bases. V was pared by 5 bases and J by 0 bases, with 8 bases of the junction left unmatched. CDR3 size: 16 residues. Germline CDR1 is SGHVS and CDR2 is FQNEAQ.

This clonotype was recorded at least ten times. The chain employs TRBV2 and TRBJ2-1; no clear D. Germline V gene sequence: CDR1 SNHLY, CDR2 FYNNEI. The length of the CDR3 is 11 residues. Trimming took 1 base from V and 6 from J, leaving 1 base between them. The CDR3 nucleotides read TGTGCCAGCAGTGAAGGCAATGAGCAGTTCTTC. Encoded protein: CASSEGNEQFF.

In DNA, the CDR3 is TGCAGCGTTGCTTTGGGACTGATTAATGAGCAGTTCTTC. Its protein is CSVALGLINEQFF. J is TRBJ2-1 and V is TRBV29-1; TRBD2 might be the D (6 bases). This CDR3 has 13 amino acids. Germline V lookup: CDR1 SQVTM, CDR2 ANQGSEA. Trimming left V 4 bases short and J 7 bases short, with 14 bases between.

The table lists this clonotype with a few counts. The rearrangement uses TRBV24-1 and TRBJ2-5; no definite D call. CDR1 KGHDR and CDR2 SFDVKD come from the germline V gene. V was trimmed by 0 bases and J by 2 bases, leaving 6 bases between them. This CDR3 region has 14 residues. The CDR3 sequence is CATSDLVSQETQYF. In nucleotides, the CDR3 is TGTGCCACCAGTGATTTGGTCAGTCAAGAGACCCAGTACTTC.

The chain couples TRBV27 to TRBJ2-7, with 8 nucleotides matching TRBD1. The CDR3 runs 13 residues. V lost 6 bases and J lost 3; bases outside the gene matches: 4. Germline CDR1 MNHEY, CDR2 SMNVEV (reference sequence). The CDR3 sequence: CASSRQGNYEQYF. The CDR3 nucleotides read TGTGCCAGCAGCCGACAGGGGAACTACGAGCAGTACTTC.

This clonotype was recorded a few times. The rearrangement links TRBV12-3 or TRBV12-4 to TRBJ1-5; the D is unclear. This CDR3 is built from 15 residues. The germline V and J ends were trimmed by 6 bases and 2 bases, with 14 bases remaining between them. The CDR3 sequence is CASSALGQRNQPQHF. In DNA form, the CDR3 reads TGTGCCAGCAGCGCTCTTGGGCAGCGCAATCAGCCCCAGCATTTT.

This chain uses TRBV2 with TRBJ2-7; TRBD1 agrees at 10 bases. The junction had 4 bases not matched to a gene; V was cut back by 0 bases and J by 5 bases. CDR3 length: 15 amino acids. Germline loops: CDR1 SNHLY, CDR2 FYNNEI. This chain's CDR3 is CASSEADGTGDEQYF. CDR3 nucleotides: TGTGCCAGCAGTGAAGCGGATGGGACAGGGGACGAGCAGTACTTC.

V gene TRBV7-9 combines with J gene TRBJ2-3; 7 nucleotides match TRBD1. The CDR3 consists of 15 residues. Per germline, CDR1 SEHNR and CDR2 FQNEAQ (reference sequence). With V trimmed by 1 base and J by 3 bases, 4 bases remained unmatched. The CDR3 nucleotides read TGTGCCAGCAGCTTAGGTGGCAGGGGGACAGATACGCAGTATTTT. This codes for CASSLGGRGTDTQYF.

This chain joins TRBV5-6 and TRBJ2-7; unclear D gene. Trimming shortened V by 6 bases and J by 0 bases, and 19 bases separated the two germline ends. Germline V gene sequence: CDR1 SGHDT, CDR2 YYEEEE. The CDR3 totals 16 residues. Written as DNA, the CDR3 is TGTGCCAGCATCCCTCAAGCATACGGGTCCTCCTACGAGCAGTACTTC. Its protein is CASIPQAYGSSYEQYF.

This clonotype was counted between two and nine times. The rearrangement links TRBV30 to TRBJ1-2, with D maybe TRBD1 (5 bases). V dropped 5 bases and J dropped 3 bases, with 10 bases sitting between them. CDR3 length equals 12 residues. Germline CDR1 and CDR2: GTSNPN and SVGIG (reference sequence). CDR3 protein: CAWYRGYYGYTF. CDR3 nucleotide sequence: TGTGCCTGGTATCGGGGGTACTATGGCTACACCTTC.

The chain carries TRBV6-2 or TRBV6-3 and TRBJ2-3; 8 nucleotides match TRBD1. CDR3 length equals 14 residues. V was pared by 6 bases and J by 4 bases, with 6 bases of the junction left unmatched. Per the germline V gene, CDR1 is MNHEY and CDR2 is SVGEGT. The CDR3, as DNA: TGTGCCAGCAGGTCAGGGGGCTCGTCAGATACGCAGTATTTT. This encodes CASRSGGSSDTQYF.

CDR3 region: CASSPYRGVDQPQHF. CDR3 nucleotide sequence: TGTGCCAGCAGCCCCTACAGGGGGGTCGATCAGCCCCAGCATTTT. The chain couples TRBV7-8 to TRBJ1-5, with 8 positions matching TRBD1. The V gene's germline CDR1 is SGHVS and CDR2 FQNEAQ. The ends lost 5 bases at V and 5 bases at J; junction bases unmatched: 8. The CDR3 is 15 residues long.

This clonotype was seen many times. The V and J genes are TRBV3-1 and TRBJ1-1; maybe TRBD1 (6 bases). V lost 3 bases, J lost 1 base, and 9 bases lay in between. Germline CDR1 LGHDT, CDR2 YNNKEL (reference sequence). The CDR3 has 14 amino acids. CDR3 in amino acids: CASSQETGNTEAFF. The CDR3, as DNA: TGTGCCAGCAGCCAGGAGACAGGGAACACTGAAGCTTTCTTT.

This chain connects TRBV9 to TRBJ1-1; TRBD1 might be the D (5 bases). This CDR3 region has 14 residues. Germline V gene data show CDR1 as SGDLS and CDR2 as YYNGEE. V dropped 0 bases and J dropped 3 bases, with 9 bases sitting between them. CDR3 loop: CASSVDGGDTEAFF. CDR3 DNA: TGTGCCAGCAGCGTAGATGGGGGAGACACTGAAGCTTTCTTT.

This chain uses TRBV4-1 with TRBJ2-7, with 8 nucleotides matching TRBD1. The ends lost 2 bases at V and 4 bases at J; junction bases unmatched: 7. CDR1 is MGHRA and CDR2 is YSYEKL in the germline V gene. The CDR3 contains 15 residues. CDR3 loop: CASSQTGTGAYEQYF. The CDR3 coding sequence is TGCGCCAGCAGCCAAACCGGGACAGGCGCGTACGAGCAGTACTTC.

Only a few counts were recorded for this clonotype. The J gene is TRBJ1-1, the V gene TRBV7-9, with D hard to call. Germline V gene data show CDR1 as SEHNR and CDR2 as FQNEAQ (reference sequence). The CDR3 contains 13 residues. Trimming shortened V by 3 bases and J by 11 bases, and 16 bases separated the two germline ends. CDR3 in amino acids: CASSLGNGVRAFF. DNA of the CDR3: TGTGCCAGCAGCTTGGGGAATGGGGTACGGGCTTTCTTT.

This sequence joins TRBV12-3 or TRBV12-4 and TRBJ2-3; 10 nucleotides match TRBD2. CDR3 length equals 13 residues. V lost 9 bases and J lost 5; bases outside the gene matches: 5. The CDR3 reads CASKRGGRDTQYF. In nucleotides, the CDR3 is TGTGCCAGTAAGCGGGGGGGAAGAGATACGCAGTATTTT.

V gene TRBV4-2 combines with J gene TRBJ2-5; TRBD1 might be the D (6 bases). CDR1 and CDR2 from the germline V gene are LGHNA and YNFKEQ. V lost 1 base to trimming and J lost 1 base, with 10 bases between them. The CDR3 consists of 15 residues. CDR3 coding DNA: TGTGCCAGCAGCCAAGTCAGGGGAAGCCAAGAGACCCAGTACTTC. This encodes CASSQVRGSQETQYF.

This sequence joins TRBV2 and TRBJ2-1, with D perhaps TRBD1 (5 bases). Germline loops: CDR1 SNHLY, CDR2 FYNNEI. The germline V and J ends were trimmed by 7 bases and 0 bases, with 13 bases remaining between them. The CDR3 has 15 residues. The DNA for the CDR3 is TGTGCCAGCAATGGACATACCTTCTCCTACAATGAGCAGTTCTTC. Translation gives CASNGHTFSYNEQFF. The full variable domain, completed using reference TRBV2 and TRBJ2-1, is EPEVTQTPSHQVTQMGQEVILRCVPISNHLYFYWYRQILGQKVEFLVSFYNNEISEKSEIFDDQFSVERPDGSNFTLKIRSTKLEDSAMYFCASNGHTFSYNEQFFGPGTRLTVL.

The chain combines TRBV7-2 with TRBJ2-3, with 8 nucleotides matching TRBD2. J lost 2 bases, V lost 3 bases, and 7 bases had no gene match. Looked up from germline, CDR1 is SGHTA and CDR2 is FQGNSA. This CDR3 region has 16 residues. CDR3 sequence: CASSLSWRGDTDTQYF. CDR3 nucleotide sequence: TGTGCCAGCAGCTTGTCTTGGCGGGGGGACACAGATACGCAGTATTTT.

Ten or more counts support this clonotype. This chain connects TRBV27 to TRBJ2-1; TRBD1 matches at 10 bases. Germline-derived CDR1 and CDR2 are MNHEY and SMNVEV (reference sequence). Losses at the gene ends were 6 bases for V and 3 bases for J; bases not matched to a gene: 11. The CDR3 spans 17 residues. The CDR3 DNA reads TGTGCCAGCAGCGAGACAGGGGGCTCACTATTCTACAATGAGCAGTTCTTC. Amino acid sequence: CASSETGGSLFYNEQFF.